This TCR beta chain was documented in a study of T cells after yellow fever vaccination. Study information: Preparation used SMART-Seq v4 Ultra Low Input for the low-cell-number fractions. Study results and caveats: The secondary response showed a weaker magnitude and a faster peak, day 5 versus 15. Contamination by abundant bulk-population clonotypes could be present in FACS-sorted repertoires.

UMIs were added to TCR cDNA along with a universal primer site when it was made by 5'RACE template switching. TCRdb fed the 5' RACE reads into MiXCR, producing one record per CDR3 protein. The sample gives about 74,000 distinct CDR3 sequences, around 6.9% of which show up once; around 32% is in the top ten. Germline CDR1 MNHEY, CDR2 SMNVEV (reference sequence). This CDR3 contains 15 residues. V was trimmed by 8 bases and J by 1 base, leaving 17 bases between them. This clonotype showed up just a few times. Its antigen remains unidentified. The sequencing used CD8+ T cells sorted from PBMCs, collected 5 days after the first yellow fever vaccination. The chain uses TRBV27 and TRBJ1-1; D perhaps matches TRBD1 (5 bases). The sequence was obtained from a young man who received the YFV17D yellow fever vaccine. Here the CDR3 reads CASSLGLYSNTEAFF. The CDR3 nucleotides are TGTGCCAGCTCCTTGGGACTCTACTCGAACACTGAAGCTTTCTTT.